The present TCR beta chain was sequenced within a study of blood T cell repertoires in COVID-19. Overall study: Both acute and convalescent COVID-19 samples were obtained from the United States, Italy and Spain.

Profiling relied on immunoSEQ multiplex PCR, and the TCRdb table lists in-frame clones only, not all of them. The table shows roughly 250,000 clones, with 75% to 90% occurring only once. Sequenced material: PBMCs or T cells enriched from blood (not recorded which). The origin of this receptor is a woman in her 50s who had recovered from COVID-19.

The CDR3 spells CSVAPGQRLWTQYF. CDR3 sequence (DNA): TGCAGCGTCGCACCGGGACAACGTCTGTGGACCCAGTACTTC. The chain recombines TRBV29-1 with TRBJ2-5; TRBD1 might be the D (6 bases). Trimming left V 6 bases short and J 7 bases short, with 21 bases between. In germline, CDR1 is SQVTM, CDR2 ANQGSEA. The CDR3 totals 14 residues.